This T cell receptor (beta chain) was identified during a study of blood T cell repertoires in COVID-19. Background on the study: Acute and convalescent COVID-19 specimens originated in the United States, Italy and Spain. The cDNA or gDNA used as material had been derived from T cells, B-cell-depleted T cells, or PBMCs.

Those enrolled in Seattle joined during active infection and were followed longitudinally afterward. CDR3 size: 14 residues. From germline, CDR1 is SGHTA and CDR2 FQGNSA. V dropped 0 bases and J dropped 3 bases, with 9 bases sitting between them. The sample holds one count of this clone. Original methodology: Estimates of nucleated cell counts were drawn from the amplification of reference gene primers. The protocol was immunoSEQ multiplex PCR, while the TCRdb copy is restricted to in-frame clones and leaves out a portion. The DNA gave D and trimming, while V, J and clone size come from that table. The data show under 200,000 clones, with more than 85% seen just once and 2% to 3% held by the top ten.

V is TRBV7-2 and J is TRBJ2-7; the D gene is possibly TRBD2 (6 bases). The TCR sequence derives from a woman at least 80 years old with COVID-19, enrolled during active disease. The sample comprised peripheral blood. The CDR3 here is CASSLAFGGYEQYF. CDR3 in DNA: TGTGCCAGCAGCTTAGCGTTCGGGGGCTACGAGCAGTACTTC.